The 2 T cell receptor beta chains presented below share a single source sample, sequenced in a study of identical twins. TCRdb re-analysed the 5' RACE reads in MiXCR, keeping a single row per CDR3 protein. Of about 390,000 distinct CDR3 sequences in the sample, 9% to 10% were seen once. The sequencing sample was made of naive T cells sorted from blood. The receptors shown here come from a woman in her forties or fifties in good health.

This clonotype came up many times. This CDR3 is CASSGGLAWIQYF. The CDR3 DNA reads TGTGCCAGCAGTGGTGGGCTAGCATGGATTCAGTACTTC. This sequence joins TRBV6-2 or TRBV6-3 and TRBJ2-4; possibly TRBD2 for D (5 bases). The CDR3 runs to 13 residues. V was shortened by 5 bases and J by 10 bases, with 15 bases between the two germline ends. Germline V gene sequence: CDR1 MNHEY, CDR2 SVGEGT.

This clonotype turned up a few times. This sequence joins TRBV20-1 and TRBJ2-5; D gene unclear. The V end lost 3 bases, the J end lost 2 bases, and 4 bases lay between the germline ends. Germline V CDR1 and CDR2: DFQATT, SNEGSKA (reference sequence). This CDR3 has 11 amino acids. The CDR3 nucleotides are TGCAGTGCTAGTCAGCAAGAGACCCAGTACTTC. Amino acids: CSASQQETQYF.